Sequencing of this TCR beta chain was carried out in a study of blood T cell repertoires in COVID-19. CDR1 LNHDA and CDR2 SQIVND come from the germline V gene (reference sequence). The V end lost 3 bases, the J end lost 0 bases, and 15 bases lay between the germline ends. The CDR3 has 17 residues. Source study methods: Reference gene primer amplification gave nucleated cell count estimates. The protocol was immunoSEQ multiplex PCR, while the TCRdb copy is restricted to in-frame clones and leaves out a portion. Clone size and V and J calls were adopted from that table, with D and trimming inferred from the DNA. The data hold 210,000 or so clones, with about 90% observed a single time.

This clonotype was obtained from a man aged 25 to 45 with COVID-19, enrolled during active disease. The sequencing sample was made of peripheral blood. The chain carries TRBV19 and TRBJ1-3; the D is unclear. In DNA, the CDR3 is TGTGCCAGTAGTATGAATGGCAGTCCGAACTCTGGAAACACCATATATTTT. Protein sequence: CASSMNGSPNSGNTIYF. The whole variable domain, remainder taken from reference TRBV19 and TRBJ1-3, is DGGITQSPKYLFRKEGQNVTLSCEQNLNHDAMYWYRQDPGQGLRLIYYSQIVNDFQKGDIAEGYSVSREKKESFPLTVTSAQKNPTAFYLCASSMNGSPNSGNTIYFGEGSWLTVV.